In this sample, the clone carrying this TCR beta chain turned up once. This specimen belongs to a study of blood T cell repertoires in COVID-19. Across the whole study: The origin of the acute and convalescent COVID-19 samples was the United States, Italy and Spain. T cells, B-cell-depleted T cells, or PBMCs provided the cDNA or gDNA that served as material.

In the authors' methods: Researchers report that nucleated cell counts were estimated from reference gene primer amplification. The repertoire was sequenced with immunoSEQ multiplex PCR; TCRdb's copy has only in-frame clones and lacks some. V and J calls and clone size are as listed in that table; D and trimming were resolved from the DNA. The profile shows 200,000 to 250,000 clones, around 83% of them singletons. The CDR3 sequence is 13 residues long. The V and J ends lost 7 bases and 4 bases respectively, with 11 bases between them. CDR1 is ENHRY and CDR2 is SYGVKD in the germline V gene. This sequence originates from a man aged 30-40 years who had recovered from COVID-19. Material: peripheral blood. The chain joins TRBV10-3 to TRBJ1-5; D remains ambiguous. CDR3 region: CAITAGGNQPQHF. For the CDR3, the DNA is TGTGCCATCACAGCGGGAGGTAATCAGCCCCAGCATTTT.